A single sample gave rise to the 8 T cell receptor beta chains below, sequenced in a study of shared clonotypes between healthy human individuals. Naive CD8 cells were CD45RO-negative, positively selected for CCR7, excluding terminally differentiated effector memory CD45RA+ cells. Clones were read by immunoSEQ multiplex PCR, and TCRdb kept only the in-frame ones, dropping some. In the table there are roughly 2.1 million clones, about 92% of which are singletons. The source material was naive CD8+ T cells from PBMCs. All receptors come from a man aged 18 to 35 in good health. Some clones in this sample may be carry-over from other donors' samples.

This clone was seen once. This sequence joins TRBV28 and TRBJ1-1; 10 positions match TRBD1. Trimming took 4 bases from V and 4 from J; bases not matched to a gene: 15. CDR1 is MDHEN, CDR2 SYDVKM, per germline. The CDR3 has 18 residues. The CDR3 region is CASSSHRSGQGRITEAFF. In DNA form, the CDR3 reads TGTGCCAGCAGTTCCCACAGATCGGGACAGGGGCGAATCACTGAAGCTTTCTTT. Together with reference TRBV28 and TRBJ1-1, the CDR3 gives the full variable domain: DVKVTQSSRYLVKRTGEKVFLECVQDMDHENMFWYRQDPGLGLRLIYFSYDVKMKEKGDIPEGYSVSREKKERFSLILESASTNQTSMYLCASSSHRSGQGRITEAFFGQGTRLTVV.

This rearrangement joins TRBV25-1 to TRBJ2-5; weak D call: TRBD1 (5 bases). Looked up from germline, CDR1 is MGHDK and CDR2 is SYGVNS. Between the trimmed V and J ends, which lost 0 bases and 5 bases, there was a span of 16 bases. There are 16 residues in the CDR3. The CDR3 nucleotides read TGTGCCAGCAGTGAATATGAGGCGGCAGCAGGGGAGACCCAGTACTTC. This codes for CASSEYEAAAGETQYF. The full variable domain, its missing parts supplied by reference TRBV25-1 and TRBJ2-5, is EADIYQTPRYLVIGTGKKITLECSQTMGHDKMYWYQQDPGMELHLIHYSYGVNSTEKGDLSSESTVSRIRTEHFPLTLESARPSHTSQYLCASSEYEAAAGETQYFGPGTRLLVL.

V is TRBV6-1 and J is TRBJ2-1; TRBD2 matches at 9 bases. The trim removed 7 bases at V and 7 bases at J, leaving 8 bases unmatched. Germline V gene sequence: CDR1 MNHNS, CDR2 SASEGT. The CDR3 contains 14 residues. CDR3 bases: TGTGCCAGCATAACGGTAGCGGGAGTAAATGAGCAGTTCTTC. Its translation: CASITVAGVNEQFF.

Of note for this clone: Other nucleotide sequences in the sample specify the same CDR3. The chain recombines TRBV7-2 with TRBJ2-5; D perhaps matches TRBD2 (5 bases). Germline loops: CDR1 SGHTA, CDR2 FQGNSA. Between the trimmed V and J ends, which lost 3 bases and 5 bases, there was a span of 13 bases. The CDR3 is 14 amino acids. The DNA for the CDR3 is TGTGCCAGCAGCTTTGGAGGAAGAGTCGAGACCCAGTACTTC. This gives the protein CASSFGGRVETQYF.

In its sample, this clone was seen a few times. The rearrangement joins TRBV4-1 to TRBJ1-4; possibly TRBD1 for D (5 bases). This CDR3 spans 15 amino acids. Germline-derived CDR1 and CDR2 are MGHRA and YSYEKL. The V and J ends lost 5 bases and 0 bases respectively, with 10 bases between them. CDR3 region: CASSSRQTTNEKLFF. For the CDR3, the DNA is TGCGCCAGCAGCTCCCGACAGACAACTAATGAAAAACTGTTTTTT.

The rearrangement uses TRBV7-6 and TRBJ2-1, with 10 bases matching TRBD2. Germline V CDR1 and CDR2: SGHVS, FNYEAQ. With 5 bases clipped from V and 6 bases from J, the junction kept 10 bases outside the gene matches. The CDR3 loop spans 16 amino acids. DNA for the CDR3: TGTGCCAGCAGCCCGCTAGCGGGAGTTAAGATCAATGAGCAGTTCTTC. It is translated as CASSPLAGVKINEQFF.

This clone was seen a single time. V is TRBV5-1 and J is TRBJ2-2, with 12 nucleotides matching TRBD1. This CDR3 has 17 residues. V lost 1 base to trimming and J lost 5 bases; unmatched junction nucleotides: 6. Germline CDR1 is SGHRS and CDR2 is YFSETQ. CDR3 amino acids: CASSLPRDRGRTGELFF. CDR3 nucleotides: TGCGCCAGCAGCTTGCCCCGGGACAGGGGGCGGACCGGGGAGCTGTTTTTT. The full variable domain, its missing parts supplied by reference TRBV5-1 and TRBJ2-2, is KAGVTQTPRYLIKTRGQQVTLSCSPISGHRSVSWYQQTPGQGLQFLFEYFSETQRNKGNFPGRFSGRQFSNSRSEMNVSTLELGDSALYLCASSLPRDRGRTGELFFGEGSRLTVL.

The chain combines TRBV28 with TRBJ2-1; 8 bases map to TRBD2. The CDR3 contains 14 residues. Germline V gene data show CDR1 as MDHEN and CDR2 as SYDVKM. With 6 bases clipped from V and 7 bases from J, the junction kept 8 bases outside the gene matches. CDR3 in amino acids: CASRGLGEWNEQFF. The CDR3 nucleotides read TGTGCCAGCAGGGGACTAGGGGAGTGGAATGAGCAGTTCTTC. The whole variable domain, remainder taken from reference TRBV28 and TRBJ2-1, is DVKVTQSSRYLVKRTGEKVFLECVQDMDHENMFWYRQDPGLGLRLIYFSYDVKMKEKGDIPEGYSVSREKKERFSLILESASTNQTSMYLCASRGLGEWNEQFFGPGTRLTVL.